This TCR beta chain was identified in a study of OX40 agonist ivuxolimab in advanced cancers. Study details: Each patient was given ivuxolimab into a vein every 2 weeks, at 0.01 to 10 mg/kg. Hepatocellular carcinoma, melanoma, renal cell or head and neck cancer was diagnosed in the dose-escalation patients.

V was clipped by 0 bases and J by 3 bases, with 12 bases between them. The V gene's germline CDR1 is ENHRY and CDR2 SYGVKD. There are 15 residues in the CDR3. Some clones are missing from TCRdb's copy, which holds only in-frame ones; the method was immunoSEQ multiplex PCR. Among more than 65,000 clones listed, 88% were seen once. Blood sampling took place at baseline, cycle 4 day 1, and cycle 7 day 1. Sequences were derived from CD4+ or CD8+ T cells sorted from blood, sampled in a trial of the OX40 agonist ivuxolimab. The receptor was derived from an adult with an advanced solid tumor such as melanoma, head and neck, liver or kidney cancer. The genes are TRBV10-3 and TRBJ2-7, with D possibly being TRBD2 (6 bases). CDR3 loop: CAISESGGEHYEQYF. CDR3 in DNA: TGTGCCATCAGTGAGTCGGGCGGGGAGCACTACGAGCAGTACTTC.